The next 19 T cell receptor beta chains were all read from a single sample in a study of regulatory T cells in long-lasting Graves disease. Time point reported: newly diagnosed GD, antithyroid drugs for less than 3 months. Making the TCR library involved RNA that had been extracted from PBMCs. In building TCR beta libraries, iRepertoire HTBI primers were used together with Arm-PCR of CDR3 regions. Each CDR3 protein is one row after TCRdb ran MiXCR on the multiplex PCR reads. This sample carries around 480,000 distinct CDR3 sequences, 16% of them seen once, and the ten largest clones take just under 25%. These data were also filed under a second study, of T cells in Graves' hyperthyroidism and ophthalmopathy.

Source: peripheral blood mononuclear cells (PBMCs), taken at new diagnosis, from a patient treated with antithyroid drugs. Receptor source: a middle-aged woman with Graves disease.

The chain employs TRBV20-1 and TRBJ2-4, with a weak D call TRBD2 (5 bases). V lost 6 bases to trimming and J lost 1 base, with 13 bases between them. Germline values: CDR1 DFQATT, CDR2 SNEGSKA (reference sequence). The CDR3 covers 14 residues. The CDR3 loop is CSAWIPGAKNIQYF. The CDR3 DNA reads TGCAGTGCCTGGATCCCGGGGGCCAAAAACATTCAGTACTTC.

The CDR3 sequence is CASSLQGFDEQFF. CDR3 nucleotides: TGTGCCAGCAGCTTACAGGGGTTCGATGAGCAGTTCTTC. The chain has TRBV5-8 and TRBJ2-1; 7 bases map to TRBD1. The J segment lost 8 bases and the V segment lost 2 bases, leaving 4 bases of the junction unmatched. The CDR3 loop spans 13 amino acids. Germline V CDR1 and CDR2: SGHTS, YDEGEE. The variable domain in full, completed from reference TRBV5-8 and TRBJ2-1, reads EAGVTQSPTHLIKTRGQQATLRCSPISGHTSVYWYQQALGLGLQFLLWYDEGEERNRGNFPPRFSGRQFPNYSSELNVNALELEDSALYLCASSLQGFDEQFFGPGTRLTVL.

A remark on this clonotype: Given a much more abundant clone one base away, this may be a read error. The J gene is TRBJ1-1, the V gene TRBV6-2 or TRBV6-3, with D possibly being TRBD1 (5 bases). Germline-derived CDR1 and CDR2 are MNHEY and SVGEGT. CDR3 length: 12 amino acids. The V end lost 11 bases, the J end lost 0 bases, and 10 bases lay between the germline ends. CDR3 loop: CAGRGMNTEAFF. In nucleotides, the CDR3 is TGTGCCGGCCGGGGGATGAACACTGAAGCTTTCTTT.

This clonotype was counted many times. The chain joins TRBV7-3 to TRBJ2-3; 7 nucleotides align to TRBD1. The CDR3 length is 13 residues. Germline V gives CDR1 SGHTA, CDR2 FQGTGA. The V gene end was trimmed by 5 bases and the J gene end by 9 bases; junction bases not matched to a gene: 8. CDR3: CASSTTTGQTQYF. The CDR3 DNA reads TGTGCCAGCAGCACCACGACAGGGCAAACGCAGTATTTT.

This clonotype was detected many times. This chain uses TRBV13 with TRBJ2-7, with D perhaps TRBD1 or TRBD2 (6 bases each). The V and J ends lost 4 bases and 1 base respectively, with 14 bases between them. This CDR3 comprises 15 residues. Looked up from germline, CDR1 is PRHDT and CDR2 is FYEKMQ (reference sequence). CDR3 sequence (DNA): TGTGCCAGCAGCTCCGACAGGAGGGCTTCCTACGAGCAGTACTTC. This encodes CASSSDRRASYEQYF.

In this sample, this clonotype turned up many times. The V and J genes are TRBV2 and TRBJ1-5, with a tentative D call TRBD1 (5 bases). The CDR3 runs 14 residues. Germline CDR1 SNHLY, CDR2 FYNNEI. The germline V and J ends were trimmed by 5 bases and 4 bases, with 12 bases remaining between them. As DNA, the CDR3 is TGTGCCAGCAGTTCTCAGGGAATTAATCAGCCCCAGCATTTT. It encodes CASSSQGINQPQHF.

In its sample, this clonotype was seen many times. The chain joins TRBV7-9 to TRBJ1-1, with 10 positions matching TRBD1. Germline CDR1 SEHNR, CDR2 FQNEAQ (reference sequence). V lost 5 bases and J lost 5; bases outside the gene matches: 8. The CDR3 is made up of 15 amino acids. CDR3 nucleotide sequence: TGTGCCAGCAGCATGACAGGGGGCTTGGGGACTGAAGCTTTCTTT. This encodes CASSMTGGLGTEAFF.

This clonotype was counted many times. This chain connects TRBV7-2 to TRBJ1-3; unclear D gene. The V and J ends lost 3 bases and 11 bases respectively, with 14 bases between them. The CDR3 loop spans 13 amino acids. Germline assignment: CDR1 SGHTA and CDR2 FQGNSA. CDR3 loop: CASSFLNSDAIYF. The CDR3, as DNA: TGTGCCAGCAGCTTCCTAAACTCGGACGCCATATATTTT.

This clonotype showed up many times. This sequence joins TRBV28 and TRBJ1-3; TRBD1 is a possible D gene (6 bases). Per germline, CDR1 MDHEN and CDR2 SYDVKM. The CDR3 totals 16 residues. Trimming removed 3 bases from V and 0 bases from J, with 12 bases in between. The CDR3 sequence is CASSFQDRFSGNTIYF. The CDR3 DNA sequence: TGTGCCAGCAGTTTCCAGGACAGATTCTCTGGAAACACCATATATTTT.

This clonotype came up a few times. This chain connects TRBV18 to TRBJ1-2; TRBD1 is a possible D gene (5 bases). This CDR3 region has 16 residues. CDR1 and CDR2 (germline): KGHSH, LQKENI. Trimming stripped 4 bases from V and 3 bases from J, with 18 bases between. The CDR3 coding sequence is TGTGCCAGCTCACTGACGGAGGGGAAGTTTGACTATGGCTACACCTTC. Amino acids: CASSLTEGKFDYGYTF.

In regard to this clonotype: A much larger clone lies one base from this, so it may be a read error. The chain uses TRBV7-2 and TRBJ1-1; D is ambiguous. Germline CDR1 is SGHTA and CDR2 is FQGNSA. There are 11 residues in the CDR3. The CDR3 spells CASSLALIPSF. The CDR3 bases are TGTGCCAGCAGCTTAGCGTTGATACCTTCCTTT.

This clonotype has at least ten counts. The rearrangement uses TRBV2 and TRBJ1-2; 9 nucleotides line up with TRBD1. With V trimmed by 5 bases and J by 7 bases, 5 bases remained unmatched. Germline loops: CDR1 SNHLY, CDR2 FYNNEI. The CDR3 sequence is 13 residues long. In DNA, the CDR3 is TGTGCCAGCAGTCCTGGGACAGGGTCTGGCTACACCTTC. As protein: CASSPGTGSGYTF. Based on the CDR3 plus reference TRBV2 and TRBJ1-2, the full variable domain is EPEVTQTPSHQVTQMGQEVILRCVPISNHLYFYWYRQILGQKVEFLVSFYNNEISEKSEIFDDQFSVERPDGSNFTLKIRSTKLEDSAMYFCASSPGTGSGYTFGSGTRLTVV.

This clonotype occurred a few times. The V call is TRBV7-9, the J call TRBJ1-2; D not certain. Trimming took 5 bases from V and 0 from J, leaving 7 bases between them. Per the germline V gene, CDR1 is SEHNR and CDR2 is FQNEAQ (reference sequence). The CDR3 runs to 13 residues. The CDR3 is CASSKHPNYGYTF. As DNA, the CDR3 is TGTGCCAGCAGCAAACACCCTAACTATGGCTACACCTTC.

This clonotype was counted many times. This rearrangement joins TRBV12-3 or TRBV12-4 to TRBJ2-1, with TRBD1 identical over 9 bases. CDR3 length equals 16 residues. V dropped 5 bases and J dropped 5; count of bases not matched to a gene: 10. CDR3 DNA: TGTGCCAGCAGTCGTACACGACAGGGGGATCACAATGAGCAGTTCTTC. It yields the protein CASSRTRQGDHNEQFF.

Comment on this clonotype: Germline and junction disagree at one end, which may indicate a read error. The chain uses TRBV12-3 or TRBV12-4 and TRBJ1-2; D call uncertain. The length of the CDR3 is 14 residues. CDR3 nucleotides: TGTGCCAGCAGTCTGCAGAGAGTTAACTATGGCTACGCCTTC. This codes for CASSLQRVNYGYAF.

At least ten counts were recorded for this clonotype. The J gene is TRBJ2-3, the V gene TRBV6-1; TRBD2 matches 11 bases. The CDR3 consists of 18 residues. V was pared by 0 bases and J by 2 bases, with 7 bases of the junction left unmatched. Looked up from germline, CDR1 is MNHNS and CDR2 is SASEGT. CDR3 region: CASSEAWGTSGLTDTQYF. The CDR3 nucleotides read TGTGCCAGCAGTGAAGCGTGGGGGACTAGCGGACTCACAGATACGCAGTATTTT.

This clonotype has only a few counts. The CDR3 loop reads CSAVGSTNTGELFF. The CDR3 bases are TGCAGTGCGGTCGGGTCCACGAACACCGGGGAGCTGTTTTTT. This chain joins TRBV20-1 and TRBJ2-2; D unclear. The V gene's germline CDR1 is DFQATT and CDR2 SNEGSKA (reference sequence). This CDR3 region has 14 residues. Trimming removed 6 bases at V and 0 bases at J, with 11 bases between.

This clonotype was picked up many times. This rearrangement joins TRBV20-1 to TRBJ2-3; 9 bases line up with TRBD2. The CDR3 has 15 residues. The germline CDR1 and CDR2 sequences are DFQATT and SNEGSKA (reference sequence). The J segment lost 4 bases and the V segment lost 7 bases, leaving 12 bases of the junction unmatched. The CDR3 bases are TGCAGTGTAGGCGGGGGGGCCATCGGCGCAGATACGCAGTATTTT. Protein: CSVGGGAIGADTQYF.

This clonotype came up many times. The chain has TRBV6-1 and TRBJ2-1; 10 positions agree with TRBD2. Germline values: CDR1 MNHNS, CDR2 SASEGT. V dropped 8 bases and J dropped 5; count of bases not matched to a gene: 6. The CDR3 totals 14 residues. The CDR3, as DNA: TGTGCCAGCCTTAGCGGGGGGCGAGACAATGAGCAGTTCTTC. Protein product: CASLSGGRDNEQFF.